These T cell receptor beta chains were read from a single sample in a study of HIV-infected patients and healthy controls. One entry per CDR3 protein, called by TCRdb with MiXCR from the 5' RACE reads. The sample lists roughly 17,000 distinct CDR3 sequences, 4.5% to 7% occurring once. Sequencing was performed on blood. The source is an adult in good health. Each CDR3 is given with its conserved first and last residue. Fields, in order: clone size, D gene, V gene, J gene, CDR3 DNA, CDR3 protein. D genes are given only for firm matches. Part of the rows lack a size; the others show once, few, many or a class for expanded clones.

many	NA	TRBV12-3/TRBV12-4	TRBJ2-7	TGTGCCAGCAGTTTAGCGGGAACTGCCTACGAGCAGTACTTC	CASSLAGTAYEQYF
many	NA	TRBV10-3	TRBJ2-7	TGTGCCATCAGTGAGGACAGTTACGAGCAGTACTTC	CAISEDSYEQYF
many	NA	TRBV3-1	TRBJ2-2	TGTGCCAGCAGCCCCCTAGCCGGGGAGCTGTTTTTT	CASSPLAGELFF
NA	TRBD2	TRBV7-2	TRBJ2-3	TGTGCCAGCAGCTTAGTTCTCTTTTGGACTAGCGGACGCACAGATACGCAGTATTTT	CASSLVLFWTSGRTDTQYF
many	NA	TRBV20-1	TRBJ2-5	TGCAGTGCTAGAGATTTTAGAAGACAAGAGACCCAGTACTTC	CSARDFRRQETQYF
medium-sized	TRBD1	TRBV10-3	TRBJ1-6	TGTGCCATCAGTGGGACAGGCCTAGGTTCACCCCTCCACTTT	CAISGTGLGSPLHF
many	NA	TRBV5-1	TRBJ2-7	TGCGCCAGCAGTTATCCCCTCGGACAGCTATCCCACGAGCAGTACTTC	CASSYPLGQLSHEQYF
many	TRBD2	TRBV6-5	TRBJ2-5	TGTGCCGCGGGGCGGGGTAGCGGGGGGCATACCCAGTACTTC	CAAGRGSGGHTQYF
many	TRBD2	TRBV19	TRBJ2-7	TGTGCCACAGGGGTAGCGGGAAATTACGAGCAGTACTTC	CATGVAGNYEQYF
few	NA	TRBV5-6	TRBJ2-3	TGTGCCAGCAGCTTGGCCCGTAGTATTACGCAGTATTTT	CASSLARSITQYF
few	NA	TRBV7-6	TRBJ2-5	TGTGCCAGCAGCTTAGTCACACAAGAGACCCAGTACTTC	CASSLVTQETQYF
medium-sized	NA	TRBV6-2/TRBV6-3	TRBJ2-1	TGTGCCAGCAGCCTCACTCCCGCGGGGGAGCAGTTCTTC	CASSLTPAGEQFF
few	NA	TRBV20-1	TRBJ1-5	TGCAGTGCTAGAGAGGGAGACCGCGACCTTTATAGCAATCAGCCCCAGCATTTT	CSAREGDRDLYSNQPQHF
medium-sized	NA	TRBV20-1	TRBJ1-1	TGCAGTGCTAGTGGTGGGGGGACGTGGCGAGCTTTCTTT	CSASGGGTWRAFF
medium-sized	TRBD1	TRBV29-1	TRBJ1-1	TGCAGCGTTAAACAACAGGGGGCAGGTACTGAAGCTTTCTTT	CSVKQQGAGTEAFF
many	NA	TRBV20-1	TRBJ2-7	TGCAGTGCTAGAGTTCCTGGCAGGGGTTACGAGCAGTACTTC	CSARVPGRGYEQYF
medium-sized	NA	TRBV25-1	TRBJ1-1	TGTGCCAGCAGTGCCCATGGGGATTTGTACACTGAAGCTTTCTTT	CASSAHGDLYTEAFF
many	TRBD1	TRBV7-6	TRBJ2-7	TGTGCCAGCAGCCACAAAACAGGGGACACCTTCTCCTACGAGCAGTACTTC	CASSHKTGDTFSYEQYF
many	NA	TRBV3-1	TRBJ2-7	TGTGCCAGCAGCTTCGGGTTTGGCAACGAGCAGTACTTC	CASSFGFGNEQYF
many	NA	TRBV7-9	TRBJ1-1	TGTGCCAGCAGCTACTGGGGAAAGAGGGGGGGCACTGAAGCTTTCTTT	CASSYWGKRGGTEAFF
many	NA	TRBV7-2	TRBJ1-5	TGTGCCAGCAGCAACTACTTTCAGAGCAATCAGCCCCAGCATTTT	CASSNYFQSNQPQHF
once	NA	TRBV2	TRBJ2-2	TGTGCCAGCAGTGAAGGGCGTACCGGGGAGCTGTTTTTT	CASSEGRTGELFF
medium-sized	NA	TRBV7-8	TRBJ2-5	TGTGCCAGCAGCTTAGTTAAGGGGTCGCAAGAGACCCAGTACTTC	CASSLVKGSQETQYF
many	TRBD1	TRBV12-3/TRBV12-4	TRBJ2-7	TGTGCCAGCAGCCAAGCCGGGACAGGGACCTACGAGCAGTACTTC	CASSQAGTGTYEQYF
NA	NA	TRBV15	TRBJ2-1	TGTGCCACCAGCAGGTTTCAGGGTCGTCCCTACAATGAGCAGTTCTTC	CATSRFQGRPYNEQFF
many	NA	TRBV12-3/TRBV12-4	TRBJ2-3	TGTGCCAGCAGTCGCCCGCGGGGAGCGGAGAGCACAGATACGCAGTATTTT	CASSRPRGAESTDTQYF
many	TRBD1	TRBV19	TRBJ1-4	TGTGCCAGTAGTACCTGGACAGGGCGTGGGAATGAAAAACTGTTTTTT	CASSTWTGRGNEKLFF
many	NA	TRBV7-9	TRBJ1-6	TGTGCCAGCAGCTTGGGGACATCGATGTACTCACCCCTCCACTTT	CASSLGTSMYSPLHF
many	TRBD1	TRBV12-3/TRBV12-4	TRBJ2-1	TGTGCCAGCGGCTTATCGGCAGGGGGCAGCGAGCAGTTCTTC	CASGLSAGGSEQFF
NA	NA	TRBV7-2	TRBJ2-7	TGTGCCAGCAGCCTCTCCCTCCGGGACTCCGACTTC	CASSLSLRDSDF
medium-sized	NA	TRBV7-2	TRBJ1-1	TGTGCCAGCAGCTTAGTGGGGGGTCCCATGAACACTGAAGCTTTCTTT	CASSLVGGPMNTEAFF
few	NA	TRBV10-3	TRBJ2-2	TGTGCCATCCCATCCCGGGACGGTAACACCGGGGAGCTGTTTTTT	CAIPSRDGNTGELFF
medium-sized	NA	TRBV29-1	TRBJ1-1	TGCAGCGTTGAAGATAGTTTCATGGGGAACACTGAAGCTTTCTTT	CSVEDSFMGNTEAFF
many	TRBD1	TRBV18	TRBJ1-4	TGTGCCAGCTCAGTACCGGGACAGCGGAATGAAAAACTGTTTTTT	CASSVPGQRNEKLFF
once	TRBD1	TRBV30	TRBJ2-7	TGTGCCTGGGGGACAGGCTCCTACGAGCAGTACTTC	CAWGTGSYEQYF
many	NA	TRBV12-3/TRBV12-4	TRBJ1-1	TGTGCCAGCAGCGCCCCGGTGACTGAAGCTTTCTTT	CASSAPVTEAFF
many	NA	TRBV29-1	TRBJ1-1	TGCAGCGTTGTTGGGGCAATTGGCACTGAAGCTTTCTTT	CSVVGAIGTEAFF
few	TRBD2	TRBV29-1	TRBJ2-3	TGCAGCGTTGTATCGACTAGCGGGGGAAGCACAGATACGCAGTATTTT	CSVVSTSGGSTDTQYF
many	NA	TRBV6-2/TRBV6-3	TRBJ2-3	TGTGCCAGCAGTTACTGGTGGGGAACGGTCCGATATACGCAGTATTTT	CASSYWWGTVRYTQYF
many	NA	TRBV20-1	TRBJ2-2	TGCAGTGCTACGAGAGGGGAAGGCGACACCGGGGAGCTGTTTTTT	CSATRGEGDTGELFF
medium-sized	NA	TRBV2	TRBJ1-5	TGTGCCCTGAAGAAGGGCCGAAGCAATCAGCCCCAGCATTTT	CALKKGRSNQPQHF